Here is one T cell receptor beta chain with its context. As yet, its antigen is unknown. Template switching added a universal primer binding site, and final cDNA carried unique molecular identifiers. One entry per CDR3 protein results from TCRdb running MiXCR on the 5' RACE reads. The data show some 690,000 distinct CDR3 sequences, with 21% seen just once and about 4.5% held by the top ten. Germline CDR1 reads DFQATT; CDR2 reads SNEGSKA (reference sequence). The CDR3 has 14 amino acids. The junction had 9 bases not matched to a gene; V was cut back by 3 bases and J by 9 bases. This sample stems from a study of identical twins. Study-level results: Twin pairs' shared out-of-frame alpha sequences were enriched in low generation probability.

This same sample was also part of a study on T cells expressing NK-cell markers. In that study: Cells sorted as CD3+CD56+NKG2C+, CD3+CD56+NKG2C- and CD3+CD56-NKG2C+ T cells supplied the TCR beta repertoires.

The chain couples TRBV20-1 to TRBJ2-1, with 9 positions matching TRBD2. The receptor was derived from a woman aged 18-29 years in good health. Sequences were obtained from PBMCs. CDR3 residues: CSASWLAGLREQFF. Written as DNA, the CDR3 is TGCAGTGCTAGCTGGCTAGCGGGATTGCGTGAGCAGTTCTTC.